A selection of T cell receptor beta chains follows, all from one sample in a study of neurological immune-mediated disorders. TCRdb reprocessed the 5' RACE reads with MiXCR, giving one entry per CDR3 protein. The repertoire holds about 24,000 distinct CDR3 sequences, 13% seen once, with roughly 16% in the top ten. Sequenced: PBMCs. The receptors originated from a middle-aged woman with HTLV-1-associated myelopathy (HAM/TSP). The CDR3 runs from the conserved cysteine through the conserved F or W. D genes are given only for firm matches. Some rows have no size entry. The others give once, few or many, or a class for an expanded clone.

v_gene	d_gene	len	abundance	j_gene	CDR3aa	CDR3nt
TRBV20-1	-	14	many	TRBJ2-5	CSARDLNSQETQYF	TGCAGTGCTAGAGATCTCAACAGCCAAGAGACCCAGTACTTC
TRBV2	-	12	many	TRBJ1-5	CASSEVGQPQHF	TGTGCCAGCAGTGAAGTGGGTCAGCCCCAGCATTTT
TRBV7-7	TRBD2	13	many	TRBJ2-5	CASGAGKGETQYF	TGTGCCAGCGGAGCGGGGAAAGGGGAGACCCAGTACTTC
TRBV5-5	-	14	many	TRBJ1-1	CASSLTGLNTEAFF	TGTGCCAGCAGCTTGACAGGGCTGAACACTGAAGCTTTCTTT
TRBV5-1	-	15	many	TRBJ2-5	CASMPGMGDRETQYF	TGCGCCAGCATGCCAGGGATGGGGGATCGAGAGACCCAGTACTTC
TRBV29-1	-	12	many	TRBJ1-2	CSVESQGYGYTF	TGCAGCGTTGAGTCACAGGGCTATGGCTACACCTTC
TRBV13	TRBD1	15	many	TRBJ2-7	CASSFTGTGGDEQYF	TGTGCCAGCAGCTTTACAGGGACAGGGGGCGACGAGCAGTACTTC
TRBV5-1	-	18	many	TRBJ2-3	CASSLAIKGGAGEDTQYF	TGCGCCAGCAGCTTGGCTATTAAAGGCGGAGCAGGGGAGGATACGCAGTATTTT
TRBV5-1	TRBD2	15	many	TRBJ2-1	CASSYLDSGVGEQFF	TGCGCCAGCAGCTACCTTGATAGCGGGGTCGGTGAGCAGTTCTTC
TRBV5-1	-	15	-	TRBJ2-5	CASSPTRLVQETQYF	TGTGCCAGCAGCCCGACCCGCCTGGTGCAAGAGACCCAGTACTTC
TRBV24-1	-	13	many	TRBJ1-1	CATRTAMNTEAFF	TGTGCCACGAGGACAGCCATGAACACTGAAGCTTTCTTT
TRBV20-1	-	13	medium-sized	TRBJ2-6	CSATSTGANVLTF	TGCAGTGCTACTAGCACCGGGGCCAACGTCCTGACTTTC
TRBV7-2	-	15	many	TRBJ2-2	CASSSSGVNTGELFF	TGTGCCAGCAGCTCTAGTGGGGTAAACACCGGGGAGCTGTTTTTT
TRBV24-1	TRBD2	12	many	TRBJ2-1	CATSGTSSRQFF	TGTGCCACCAGTGGGACTAGTTCGCGGCAGTTCTTC
TRBV5-1	TRBD2	16	many	TRBJ2-1	CASSPWAGGGNNEQFF	TGCGCCAGCAGCCCCTGGGCGGGCGGGGGGAACAATGAGCAGTTCTTC
TRBV20-1	-	11	many	TRBJ2-7	CSAPDAYEQYF	TGCAGTGCCCCGGACGCTTACGAGCAGTACTTC
TRBV2	-	13	many	TRBJ2-2	CASSERQPGELFF	TGTGCCAGCAGTGAAAGGCAGCCCGGGGAGCTGTTTTTT
TRBV6-2/TRBV6-3	-	14	many	TRBJ2-2	CASSNGWDTGELFF	TGTGCCAGCAGTAACGGATGGGACACCGGGGAGCTGTTTTTT
TRBV5-1	TRBD1	14	many	TRBJ2-5	CASSATGGQETQYF	TGCGCCAGCAGCGCGACAGGGGGCCAAGAGACCCAGTACTTC
TRBV29-1	-	16	many	TRBJ1-4	CSARQELTTTNEKLFF	TGCAGCGCCAGACAGGAACTAACGACAACTAATGAAAAACTGTTTTTT
TRBV12-3/TRBV12-4	-	15	many	TRBJ2-3	CASSPQWGRTDTQYF	TGTGCCAGCAGCCCTCAGTGGGGGCGAACAGATACGCAGTATTTT
TRBV20-1	TRBD1	16	many	TRBJ2-5	CSARALTGGGQETQYF	TGCAGTGCTAGAGCTTTAACAGGGGGCGGACAAGAGACCCAGTACTTC
TRBV5-6	-	13	many	TRBJ2-5	CASSLEFQETQYF	TGTGCCAGCAGCTTGGAATTCCAAGAGACCCAGTACTTC
TRBV9	-	13	many	TRBJ2-3	CASSPGVADTQYF	TGTGCCAGCAGCCCCGGGGTTGCAGATACGCAGTATTTT
TRBV9	TRBD1	15	many	TRBJ2-7	CASSVSPGQVGEQYF	TGTGCCAGCAGCGTTTCCCCGGGACAGGTCGGCGAGCAGTACTTC
TRBV27	-	13	-	TRBJ2-5	CASKRRGQETQYF	TGTGCCAGCAAGCGCAGGGGCCAAGAGACCCAGTACTTC
TRBV4-3	-	15	many	TRBJ1-4	CASSQGQAANEKLFF	TGCGCCAGCAGCCAAGGGCAGGCGGCCAATGAAAAACTGTTTTTT
TRBV6-5	-	12	many	TRBJ1-2	CASSYRGYGYTF	TGTGCCAGCAGTTACCGGGGGTATGGCTACACCTTC
TRBV11-2	-	14	many	TRBJ2-1	CASSPRVSHNEQFF	TGTGCCAGCAGCCCGAGGGTGAGCCACAATGAGCAGTTCTTC
TRBV30	-	12	-	TRBJ2-1	CACRAGTLGQFF	TGTGCCTGCCGTGCGGGTACTCTAGGGCAGTTCTTC
TRBV2	-	15	many	TRBJ2-6	CASSVSGVGANVLTF	TGTGCCAGCAGTGTGTCGGGGGTAGGGGCCAACGTCCTGACTTTC
TRBV2	TRBD1	15	many	TRBJ1-3	CASSEWTGGRNTIYF	TGTGCCAGCAGTGAGTGGACAGGGGGCAGAAACACCATATATTTT
TRBV12-3/TRBV12-4	-	14	many	TRBJ2-7	CASSPSGGPYEQYF	TGTGCCAGCAGCCCGAGTGGAGGACCTTACGAGCAGTACTTC
TRBV20-1	TRBD2	19	many	TRBJ2-1	CSARDTLVAGGQTYNEQFF	TGCAGTGCTAGAGATACCCTGGTAGCGGGGGGCCAAACATACAATGAGCAGTTCTTC
TRBV20-1	TRBD2	15	-	TRBJ2-1	CSASSGRAVRDEQFF	TGCAGTGCTAGTAGCGGGAGGGCCGTCCGCGATGAGCAGTTCTTC
TRBV19	-	13	few	TRBJ1-5	CASTQYSNQPQHF	TGTGCCAGTACCCAGTATAGCAATCAGCCCCAGCATTTT
TRBV10-3	TRBD1	14	many	TRBJ2-3	CAITGTGVTDTQYF	TGTGCCATCACCGGGACAGGAGTTACAGATACGCAGTATTTT
TRBV28	TRBD1	15	many	TRBJ1-2	CASSLSGGQGYGYTF	TGTGCCAGCAGTTTATCAGGGGGACAGGGGTATGGCTACACCTTC
TRBV4-2	-	12	many	TRBJ2-7	CASSQVGYEQYF	TGTGCCAGCAGCCAAGTGGGCTACGAGCAGTACTTC
TRBV27	-	13	many	TRBJ2-7	CASSFSDPYEQYF	TGTGCCAGCAGTTTCAGTGACCCCTACGAGCAGTACTTC
TRBV3-1	-	14	-	TRBJ2-7	CATHPEGTNSEQYF	TGTGCCACCCACCCAGAAGGGACAAACTCTGAGCAGTACTTC
TRBV24-1	TRBD1	16	many	TRBJ1-5	CATSDWTGGINQPQHF	TGTGCCACCAGTGATTGGACAGGGGGAATCAATCAGCCCCAGCATTTT
TRBV20-1	-	14	medium-sized	TRBJ2-5	CSARDLAYQETQYF	TGCAGTGCTAGAGATCTAGCGTACCAAGAGACCCAGTACTTC
TRBV5-6	-	16	once	TRBJ2-2	CASSLTAGAHTWELYF	TGTGCCAGCAGCTTGACCGCGGGGGCGCACACCTGGGAGCTGTATTTT
TRBV12-3/TRBV12-4	TRBD1	15	many	TRBJ1-5	CASSSNPGQGQPQHF	TGTGCCAGCAGTTCTAATCCGGGACAGGGCCAGCCCCAGCATTTT
TRBV20-1	-	14	large	TRBJ2-5	CSARDVGNQETQYF	TGCAGTGCTAGAGATGTAGGGAACCAAGAGACCCAGTACTTC
TRBV12-3/TRBV12-4	TRBD2	18	many	TRBJ2-1	CASSLGLAGGSSYNEQFF	TGTGCCAGCAGTTTAGGGCTAGCGGGGGGAAGCTCCTACAATGAGCAGTTCTTC
TRBV20-1	TRBD2	14	many	TRBJ2-5	CSAPTSGGLETQYF	TGCAGTGCTCCGACTAGCGGGGGGTTAGAGACCCAGTACTTC
TRBV24-1	TRBD1	17	many	TRBJ2-1	CATSDRQKSGTVNEQFF	TGTGCCACCAGTGATCGACAAAAGTCCGGGACAGTCAATGAGCAGTTCTTC
TRBV29-1	TRBD1	14	many	TRBJ2-6	CSVDRGSGANVLTF	TGCAGCGTCGACAGGGGTTCTGGGGCCAACGTCCTGACTTTC
TRBV4-2	TRBD2	17	many	TRBJ2-2	CASSQVTSGLDTGELFF	TGTGCCAGCAGCCAAGTAACTAGCGGCTTGGACACCGGGGAGCTGTTTTTT
TRBV10-3	-	16	-	TRBJ2-1	CAISESRGSGGDEQFF	TGTGCCATCAGTGAGTCGAGAGGTTCTGGGGGAGATGAGCAGTTCTTC
TRBV6-5	-	13	-	TRBJ2-3	CASSSSGKDTQYF	TGTGCCAGCAGTTCCTCAGGGAAAGATACGCAGTATTTT
TRBV7-8	TRBD1	17	many	TRBJ2-1	CASSLRPRDRADNEQFF	TGTGCCAGCAGCTTACGTCCCCGGGACAGGGCAGACAATGAGCAGTTCTTC
TRBV5-1	-	14	once	TRBJ1-1	CASSDGRGFTEALF	TGCGCCAGCAGCGATGGACGGGGTTTCACTGAAGCTCTCTTC
TRBV6-6	-	18	many	TRBJ1-2	CASTYTGGEKRKGGGYTF	TGTGCCAGCACTTATACCGGGGGCGAGAAAAGGAAGGGAGGAGGCTACACCTTC
TRBV6-5	-	15	many	TRBJ1-2	CASSRKQGANYGYTF	TGTGCCAGCAGCCGAAAGCAGGGAGCTAACTATGGCTACACCTTC
TRBV5-1	-	14	many	TRBJ1-2	CASSFIPGRDGYTF	TGCGCCAGCAGCTTTATTCCAGGGCGGGATGGCTACACCTTC
TRBV10-1	TRBD2	13	once	TRBJ2-7	CASSDGGAYEQYF	TGCGCCAGCAGTGACGGGGGGGCATACGAGCAGTACTTC
TRBV7-2	TRBD2	14	-	TRBJ2-1	CASSPRTRGRRLVF	TGTGCCAGCAGCCCCAGGACTCGCGGGAGGCGCCTGGTCTTC